These T cell receptor beta chains were read from a single sample in a study of CD8+ T cells in alopecia areata. Assay used: immunoSEQ multiplex PCR; TCRdb lists only in-frame clones, some missing. Among about 150,000 clones listed, around 57% were seen once. Sequences were obtained from CD4+ T cells sorted from blood. These receptors all come from a human donor in good health. CDR3s include the opening cysteine and the closing phenylalanine or tryptophan. D genes are given only for firm matches. A row's size may be missing; if present it is once, few, many or a size class.

clone_size: NA
v_call: TRBV4-1
d_call: NA
j_call: TRBJ2-2
cdr3_nt: TGCGCCAGCAGCCTCCTACTCGCGGTTAGGGGGGAGCTGTTTTTT
cdr3_aa: CASSLLLAVRGELFF

clone_size: NA
v_call: TRBV5-6
d_call: NA
j_call: TRBJ2-1
cdr3_nt: TGTGCCAGCAGCTTCGGGTGGCAGGTTGCAGATGAGCAGTTCTTC
cdr3_aa: CASSFGWQVADEQFF

clone_size: NA
v_call: TRBV7-3
d_call: TRBD2
j_call: TRBJ2-2
cdr3_nt: TGTGCCACCCAGAGCGGGAGTGACACCGGGGAGCTGTTTTTT
cdr3_aa: CATQSGSDTGELFF

clone_size: once
v_call: TRBV6-1
d_call: NA
j_call: TRBJ1-5
cdr3_nt: TGTGCCAGCAGTGGGGGACTCATCAAAAATCAGCCCCAGCATTTT
cdr3_aa: CASSGGLIKNQPQHF

clone_size: NA
v_call: TRBV5-4
d_call: NA
j_call: TRBJ2-5
cdr3_nt: TGTGCCCTCTCAAGAGGGTACCAAGAGACCCAGTACTTC
cdr3_aa: CALSRGYQETQYF

clone_size: NA
v_call: TRBV11-2
d_call: NA
j_call: TRBJ2-1
cdr3_nt: TGTGCCAGCAGCTTATGGGAGTTAAATGAGCAGTTCTTC
cdr3_aa: CASSLWELNEQFF

clone_size: NA
v_call: TRBV2
d_call: NA
j_call: TRBJ2-4
cdr3_nt: TGTGCCAGCAGCGCACAGAAAAACATTCAGTACTTC
cdr3_aa: CASSAQKNIQYF

clone_size: few
v_call: TRBV5-4
d_call: TRBD2
j_call: TRBJ2-5
cdr3_nt: TGTGCCAGCAGTCCCCTAGCGGCTCCTAAAGAGACCCAGTACTTC
cdr3_aa: CASSPLAAPKETQYF

clone_size: few
v_call: TRBV6-6
d_call: NA
j_call: TRBJ2-3
cdr3_nt: TGTGCCAGCAGTTACGAGGGCCGCACAGATACGCAGTATTTT
cdr3_aa: CASSYEGRTDTQYF

clone_size: NA
v_call: TRBV27
d_call: NA
j_call: TRBJ2-7
cdr3_nt: TGTGCCAGCACCCATCTGCACGAGCAGTACTTC
cdr3_aa: CASTHLHEQYF

clone_size: NA
v_call: TRBV11-3
d_call: TRBD2
j_call: TRBJ2-1
cdr3_nt: TGTGCCAGCAGCTTGACTAGCGGGAGCCTTGAGCAGTTCTTC
cdr3_aa: CASSLTSGSLEQFF

clone_size: few
v_call: TRBV5-1
d_call: NA
j_call: TRBJ1-3
cdr3_nt: TGCGCCAGCAGCTACGGACTGGGTGGAAACACCATATATTTT
cdr3_aa: CASSYGLGGNTIYF

clone_size: NA
v_call: TRBV10-3
d_call: NA
j_call: TRBJ2-7
cdr3_nt: TGTGCCATCAGTGAGTCGGTCCTCAGCTCCTACGAGCAGTACTTC
cdr3_aa: CAISESVLSSYEQYF

clone_size: NA
v_call: TRBV28
d_call: TRBD1
j_call: TRBJ2-5
cdr3_nt: TGTGCCAGCAGCCGGACAGGGACGTTCTTCGAGACCCAGTACTTC
cdr3_aa: CASSRTGTFFETQYF

clone_size: few
v_call: TRBV5-1
d_call: TRBD1
j_call: TRBJ2-7
cdr3_nt: TGCGCCAGCAGCCCCGGGACAGGGCGCGACGAGCAGTACTTC
cdr3_aa: CASSPGTGRDEQYF

clone_size: few
v_call: TRBV28
d_call: NA
j_call: TRBJ2-4
cdr3_nt: TGTGTCAGTGCGGGGCTAGCCAAAAACATTCAGTACTTC
cdr3_aa: CVSAGLAKNIQYF

clone_size: NA
v_call: TRBV28
d_call: NA
j_call: TRBJ2-7
cdr3_nt: TGTGCCAGCATGAGCGCCTACGAGCAGTACTTC
cdr3_aa: CASMSAYEQYF

clone_size: NA
v_call: TRBV5-1
d_call: TRBD2
j_call: TRBJ2-1
cdr3_nt: TGCGCCAGCAGCTTGGGCCTAGCGGGAGCCTACAATGAGCAGTTCTTC
cdr3_aa: CASSLGLAGAYNEQFF

clone_size: few
v_call: TRBV5-1
d_call: NA
j_call: TRBJ2-4
cdr3_nt: TGCGCCAGCAGCTTGCGGACGGGAATCCTAGCCAAAAACATTCAGTACTTC
cdr3_aa: CASSLRTGILAKNIQYF

clone_size: NA
v_call: TRBV18
d_call: NA
j_call: TRBJ2-7
cdr3_nt: TGTGCCAGCTCACCAAAGGGTTCCCACGAGCAGTACTTC
cdr3_aa: CASSPKGSHEQYF

clone_size: NA
v_call: TRBV29-1
d_call: NA
j_call: TRBJ1-1
cdr3_nt: TGCAGCGGAAAAGGCGGGACTGAAGCTTTCTTT
cdr3_aa: CSGKGGTEAFF

clone_size: NA
v_call: TRBV18
d_call: TRBD1
j_call: TRBJ2-2
cdr3_nt: TGTGCCAGCTCACCTCCGGGACAGTCCACCGGGGAGCTGTTTTTT
cdr3_aa: CASSPPGQSTGELFF

clone_size: NA
v_call: TRBV5-4
d_call: NA
j_call: TRBJ2-5
cdr3_nt: TGTGCCAGCAGACACGACACGGAGACCCAGTACTTC
cdr3_aa: CASRHDTETQYF

clone_size: NA
v_call: TRBV5-1
d_call: TRBD1
j_call: TRBJ1-5
cdr3_nt: TGCGCCAGCAGCCCGGCCGGGACAGACAATCAGCCCCAGCATTTT
cdr3_aa: CASSPAGTDNQPQHF

clone_size: NA
v_call: TRBV5-6
d_call: TRBD1
j_call: TRBJ2-7
cdr3_nt: TGTGCCAGCAGCTTGGTTGGCTGGGACAGCCATTCCTACGAGCAGTACTTC
cdr3_aa: CASSLVGWDSHSYEQYF

clone_size: NA
v_call: TRBV7-9
d_call: TRBD1
j_call: TRBJ2-7
cdr3_nt: TGTGCCAGCAGCTTAGGGTCCCACAGGGGGATCTCCTACGAGCAGTACTTC
cdr3_aa: CASSLGSHRGISYEQYF

clone_size: NA
v_call: TRBV29-1
d_call: TRBD2
j_call: TRBJ2-1
cdr3_nt: TGCAGCGCAAGCGGGACCACTTACAATGAGCAGTTCTTC
cdr3_aa: CSASGTTYNEQFF

clone_size: NA
v_call: TRBV5-1
d_call: TRBD2
j_call: TRBJ2-5
cdr3_nt: TGCGCCAGCAGCTCCGGCCATAGCGGGGAAGAGACCCAGTACTTC
cdr3_aa: CASSSGHSGEETQYF

clone_size: NA
v_call: TRBV29-1
d_call: TRBD2
j_call: TRBJ2-5
cdr3_nt: TGCAGCGTACCAGTTAGCGGGAGAGAGACCCAGTACTTC
cdr3_aa: CSVPVSGRETQYF

clone_size: NA
v_call: TRBV6-6
d_call: TRBD1
j_call: TRBJ1-5
cdr3_nt: TGTGCCAGCAGTTACGGGACAGGGGGTCAGCCCCAGCATTTT
cdr3_aa: CASSYGTGGQPQHF

clone_size: few
v_call: TRBV29-1
d_call: NA
j_call: TRBJ1-1
cdr3_nt: TGCAGCGTTGAAGACGTCTGGGGGAACACTGAAGCTTTCTTT
cdr3_aa: CSVEDVWGNTEAFF

clone_size: many
v_call: TRBV19
d_call: NA
j_call: TRBJ2-7
cdr3_nt: TGTGCCAGTAGCCCAGGGGAGCGTCCAGCCTACGAGCAGTACTTC
cdr3_aa: CASSPGERPAYEQYF

clone_size: NA
v_call: TRBV29-1
d_call: TRBD1
j_call: TRBJ1-1
cdr3_nt: TGCAGCGTTTGGGACAGGAACACTGAAGCTTTCTTT
cdr3_aa: CSVWDRNTEAFF

clone_size: NA
v_call: TRBV28
d_call: TRBD2
j_call: TRBJ2-1
cdr3_nt: TGTGCCAGCAGTTCCGGGACTAGACTCATCTTC
cdr3_aa: CASSSGTRLIF

clone_size: NA
v_call: TRBV5-6
d_call: NA
j_call: TRBJ2-1
cdr3_nt: TGTGCCAGCAGCTTGTCAGGAGCGGACAATGAGCAGTTCTTC
cdr3_aa: CASSLSGADNEQFF

clone_size: NA
v_call: TRBV29-1
d_call: NA
j_call: TRBJ1-1
cdr3_nt: TGCAGCGTTGCCCCATCCTCCAAGGGGGGCGTTGAAGCTTTCTTT
cdr3_aa: CSVAPSSKGGVEAFF

clone_size: few
v_call: TRBV9
d_call: NA
j_call: TRBJ2-3
cdr3_nt: TGTGCCAGCAGCGTAGAGGGAGGTGAGACAGATACGCAGTATTTT
cdr3_aa: CASSVEGGETDTQYF

clone_size: NA
v_call: TRBV5-1
d_call: NA
j_call: TRBJ1-1
cdr3_nt: TGCGCCAGCAGCGAACAGGGCCGGGCCGAAGCTTTCTTT
cdr3_aa: CASSEQGRAEAFF

clone_size: NA
v_call: TRBV5-1
d_call: NA
j_call: TRBJ1-2
cdr3_nt: TGCGCCAGCAGCTCGGACAGTTTCTATGGCTACACCTTC
cdr3_aa: CASSSDSFYGYTF

clone_size: NA
v_call: TRBV7-9
d_call: NA
j_call: TRBJ2-4
cdr3_nt: TGTGCCAGCAGCCCCGGGGGGCAGCGACACAAAAACATTCAGTACTTC
cdr3_aa: CASSPGGQRHKNIQYF